The next 22 T cell receptor beta chains were all read from a single sample in a study of cytomegalovirus exposure and HLA in healthy donors. PCR primers comprised 60 Vbeta and 13 Jbeta primers. Method: immunoSEQ multiplex PCR; TCRdb's copy keeps in-frame clones and lacks some. This sample has more than 95,000 clones, with 75% to 85% found just once. Specimen: PBMCs. The source is a man between 25 and 39 years old in good health and CMV-seropositive.

V gene TRBV2 combines with J gene TRBJ2-7, with 9 bases lining up with TRBD1. Per the germline V gene, CDR1 is SNHLY and CDR2 is FYNNEI. The junction had 5 bases not matched to a gene; V was cut back by 6 bases and J by 2 bases. The CDR3 has 14 amino acids. CDR3 loop: CASRPQGAAYEQYF. Here the CDR3 DNA reads TGTGCCAGCAGACCACAGGGGGCTGCCTACGAGCAGTACTTC.

This clone has just one count. The chain has TRBV7-9 and TRBJ2-7; the match to TRBD1 covers 9 bases. Trimming removed 8 bases from V and 4 bases from J; junction bases left unmatched: 12. Germline V lookup: CDR1 SEHNR, CDR2 FQNEAQ (reference sequence). The CDR3 has 15 residues. CDR3 sequence reads: CASLGPGQGAYEQYF. CDR3 bases: TGTGCCAGCTTAGGACCGGGACAGGGCGCTTACGAGCAGTACTTC.

The CDR3 loop is CASSPPGSYNEQFF. In nucleotides, the CDR3 is TGTGCCAGCAGCCCCCCGGGCTCCTACAATGAGCAGTTCTTC. This chain joins TRBV6-5 and TRBJ2-1; D unresolved. The CDR3 is 14 residues long. Germline V gene sequence: CDR1 MNHEY, CDR2 SVGAGI. Trimming left V 6 bases short and J 0 bases short, with 9 bases between.

The chain carries TRBV6-1 and TRBJ1-2, with TRBD1 identical over 9 bases. Unmatched junction bases numbered 6, after V lost 5 bases and J lost 5 bases. The V gene's germline CDR1 is MNHNS and CDR2 SASEGT. This CDR3 is 14 amino acids long. The CDR3 spells CASSHRGLGYGYTF. The CDR3 coding sequence is TGTGCCAGCAGTCACAGGGGGCTGGGGTATGGCTACACCTTC.

The J gene is TRBJ1-4, the V gene TRBV28; TRBD1 might be the D (6 bases). The CDR3 spans 15 residues. The ends were cut back, 1 base at V and 6 bases at J, with 12 bases in the middle. The germline CDR1 and CDR2 sequences are MDHEN and SYDVKM. CDR3 DNA: TGTGCCAGCAGTTTATCCATGGGGGCGTATGAAAAACTGTTTTTT. It codes for CASSLSMGAYEKLFF.

The gene calls are TRBV27 and TRBJ2-5; 13 positions match TRBD2. The DNA end favors TRBJ2-7, so the J call may be wrong. Germline V CDR1 and CDR2: MNHEY, SMNVEV (reference sequence). The CDR3 has 15 residues. In DNA, the CDR3 is TGTGCCAGCAGTCCAGGGACTAGCGGGGTCTACGAGCAGTACTTC. This gives the protein CASSPGTSGVYEQYF.

The V and J genes are TRBV7-8 and TRBJ1-5; the D gene is possibly TRBD1 (6 bases). The ends were cut back, 3 bases at V and 4 bases at J, with 13 bases in the middle. Germline V lookup: CDR1 SGHVS, CDR2 FQNEAQ. The CDR3 has 15 amino acids. The CDR3 loop is CASSFTLTGNQPQHF. The CDR3 DNA is TGTGCCAGCAGCTTTACGTTAACAGGGAATCAGCCCCAGCATTTT. The full variable domain, completed using reference TRBV7-8 and TRBJ1-5, is GAGVSQSPRYKVAKRGQDVALRCDPISGHVSLFWYQQALGQGPEFLTYFQNEAQLDKSGLPSDRFFAERPEGSVSTLKIQRTQQEDSAVYLCASSFTLTGNQPQHFGDGTRLSIL.

This CDR3 is CASKRYRGRDLNTEAFF. CDR3 sequence (DNA): TGCGCCAGCAAACGCTACAGGGGGCGAGACTTGAACACTGAAGCTTTCTTT. V and J are TRBV5-1 and TRBJ1-1; 9 nucleotides agree with TRBD1. Germline V gene sequence: CDR1 SGHRS, CDR2 YFSETQ. Trimming at V came to 6 bases and at J to 0 bases, leaving 12 bases not matched to a gene. CDR3 size: 17 residues.

This clone was seen a handful of times. The chain uses TRBV10-3 and TRBJ2-1, with 12 bases aligning to TRBD2. Per the germline V gene, CDR1 is ENHRY and CDR2 is SYGVKD. The CDR3 has 14 amino acids. V dropped 11 bases and J dropped 12; count of bases not matched to a gene: 14. The CDR3 DNA is TGTGCCGGGGGAGAAGGACTAGCGGGGTCGCGGCAGTTCTTC. Translated, it gives CAGGEGLAGSRQFF.

The rearrangement links TRBV27 to TRBJ2-2; the D gene is possibly TRBD2 (7 bases). The CDR3 covers 15 residues. The germline V and J ends were trimmed by 6 bases and 5 bases, with 16 bases remaining between them. The V gene's germline CDR1 is MNHEY and CDR2 SMNVEV (reference sequence). The CDR3 DNA reads TGTGCCAGCAGCCCCGGCGGGGGCGCTACCGGGGAGCTGTTTTTT. This translates into CASSPGGGATGELFF.

The chain uses TRBV5-6 and TRBJ1-2; 7 nucleotides line up with TRBD1. Losses at the gene ends were 2 bases for V and 7 bases for J; bases not matched to a gene: 8. CDR1 and CDR2 (germline): SGHDT, YYEEEE. The CDR3 is 14 amino acids. The CDR3 region has the DNA TGTGCCAGCAGCTTAAGGGGGCGAACTTTTGGCTACACCTTC. Translation gives CASSLRGRTFGYTF.

The chain couples TRBV25-1 to TRBJ1-1, with 7 bases identical to TRBD1. V lost 4 bases, J lost 8 bases, and 4 bases stayed unmatched. The CDR3 extends over 12 amino acids. The germline CDR1 and CDR2 sequences are MGHDK and SYGVNS. The chain's CDR3 is CASSGDSHEAFF. Written as DNA, the CDR3 is TGTGCCAGCAGTGGGGACAGCCACGAAGCTTTCTTT.

This clone was detected only once. The chain links TRBV4-2 to TRBJ2-1; 9 bases match TRBD1. V dropped 0 bases and J dropped 7; count of bases not matched to a gene: 4. The CDR3 runs 15 residues. Germline CDR1 reads LGHNA; CDR2 reads YNFKEQ. This CDR3 is CASSQDVQGANEQFF. The CDR3 DNA is TGTGCCAGCAGCCAAGATGTACAGGGGGCTAATGAGCAGTTCTTC.

This clone has more than one count but fewer than ten. This rearrangement joins TRBV6-1 to TRBJ1-2; 7 nucleotides match TRBD1. Unmatched junction bases numbered 6, after V lost 1 base and J lost 4 bases. This CDR3 region has 15 residues. Germline V gives CDR1 MNHNS, CDR2 SASEGT. CDR3 bases: TGTGCCAGCAGTGAAGGACCGACAGGGACCTATGGCTACACCTTC. It codes for CASSEGPTGTYGYTF.

This chain joins TRBV5-5 and TRBJ1-1; 11 bases agree with TRBD1. This CDR3 region has 14 residues. The V and J ends lost 4 bases and 11 bases, in that order; junction bases with no gene match: 10. Germline CDR1 and CDR2: SGHKS and YYEKEE (reference sequence). The DNA for the CDR3 is TGTGCCAGCAGCCGTCCCGGACAGGGGGCAGGGGCTTTCTTT. Encoded protein: CASSRPGQGAGAFF.

J is TRBJ1-2 and V is TRBV10-1; tentative D call: TRBD1 (5 bases). CDR1 is WNHNN and CDR2 is SYGVQD in the germline V gene (reference sequence). CDR3 length: 14 residues. Trimming left V 4 bases short and J 2 bases short, with 11 bases between. The CDR3 sequence is CASSGTRGNYGYTF. As DNA, the CDR3 is TGCGCCAGCAGTGGGACAAGGGGAAACTATGGCTACACCTTC.

A single count supports this clone. This rearrangement joins TRBV7-2 to TRBJ1-2; D is perhaps TRBD1 (5 bases). There are 15 residues in the CDR3. The ends were cut back, 4 bases at V and 2 bases at J, with 14 bases in the middle. The germline V gene has CDR1 SGHTA and CDR2 FQGNSA. CDR3 nucleotides: TGTGCCAGCAGCTGGGGGGGGTATTTAAACTATGGCTACACCTTC. It yields the protein CASSWGGYLNYGYTF.

This chain connects TRBV6-5 to TRBJ1-2; D might be TRBD1 (5 bases). V was shortened by 6 bases and J by 1 base, with 15 bases between the two germline ends. The CDR3 loop spans 15 amino acids. CDR1 is MNHEY and CDR2 is SVGAGI in the germline V gene. The DNA of the CDR3 is TGTGCCAGCAGCTCCCGCCCCGGGGGTAACTATGGCTACACCTTC. It specifies CASSSRPGGNYGYTF.

The chain joins TRBV2 to TRBJ2-3, with TRBD2 identical over 9 bases. The germline V gene encodes CDR1 SNHLY and CDR2 FYNNEI. CDR3 length: 15 amino acids. The V gene end was trimmed by 4 bases and the J gene end by 5 bases; junction bases not matched to a gene: 7. The chain's CDR3 is CASSARGGGGDTQYF. CDR3 DNA: TGTGCCAGCAGTGCGCGGGGGGGCGGGGGAGATACGCAGTATTTT.

This clone was seen a few times. The V gene is TRBV13, the J gene TRBJ2-7, with a possible D match to TRBD2 (5 bases). The CDR3 is 13 amino acids. The germline V gene encodes CDR1 PRHDT and CDR2 FYEKMQ (reference sequence). V was cut by 8 bases and J by 3 bases, with 14 bases left in between. Here the CDR3 DNA reads TGTGCCAGCTCCCGGGAAGGAGACTACGAGCAGTACTTC. Translated: CASSREGDYEQYF. The full variable domain, in which reference TRBV13 and TRBJ2-7 provide the parts outside the CDR3, is AAGVIQSPRHLIKEKRETATLKCYPIPRHDTVYWYQQGPGQDPQFLISFYEKMQSDKGSIPDRFSAQQFSDYHSELNMSSLELGDSALYFCASSREGDYEQYFGPGTRLTVT.

The rearrangement links TRBV6-6 to TRBJ1-4; TRBD1 matches 8 bases. With 6 bases clipped from V and 5 bases from J, the junction kept 5 bases outside the gene matches. The CDR3 contains 14 residues. CDR1 MNHNY and CDR2 SVGAGI come from the germline V gene (reference sequence). The CDR3 sequence is CASRLAGGNEKLFF. CDR3 DNA sequence: TGTGCCAGCAGGCTGGCAGGGGGCAATGAAAAACTGTTTTTT.

V usage is TRBV6-1 and J usage is TRBJ1-6; TRBD1 might be the D (5 bases). V lost 6 bases, J lost 10 bases, and 19 bases lay in between. CDR3 length: 15 residues. Germline V gene data show CDR1 as MNHNS and CDR2 as SASEGT. Here the CDR3 DNA reads TGTGCCAGCAGCGCTTCAGCGGGGGTGCGATCACCCCTCCACTTT. This sequence encodes CASSASAGVRSPLHF.